What follows are 28 T cell receptor beta chains derived from one specimen sequenced in a study of human T cells and chemical hapten exposure. Time point specified: pre-sensitization, week 0. Treatment noted: therapeutic diphenylcyclopropenone sensitization with weekly scalp DPC. TCRdb reanalysed the RACE reads using MiXCR and keeps one entry per CDR3 protein. The table includes some 360,000 distinct CDR3 sequences, approximately 5.1% detected once. This sample comprised whole blood, obtained in connection with sensitization to the hapten diphenylcyclopropenone (DPC). Receptors were obtained from a woman aged 45 to 65 with alopecia areata. Some clones in this sample may be carry-over from other donors' samples.

The sample holds many counts of this clonotype. V usage is TRBV7-2 and J usage is TRBJ2-1, with a weak D call TRBD2 (6 bases). The CDR3 consists of 15 residues. From germline, CDR1 is SGHTA and CDR2 FQGNSA. The V and J ends lost 1 base and 9 bases respectively, with 16 bases between them. Here the CDR3 reads CASSLGPSGVTEQFF. CDR3 in DNA: TGTGCCAGCAGCTTAGGCCCCTCGGGGGTTACTGAGCAGTTCTTC.

This clonotype has at least ten counts. This sequence joins TRBV18 and TRBJ2-7; 8 bases match TRBD1. The CDR3 contains 15 residues. CDR1 and CDR2 from the germline V gene are KGHSH and LQKENI. The trim removed 4 bases at V and 3 bases at J, leaving 8 bases unmatched. The DNA for the CDR3 is TGTGCCAGCTCACTTGGGACAGGAGGCTTCTACGAGCAGTACTTC. It specifies CASSLGTGGFYEQYF.

This clonotype was seen ten or more times. The gene calls are TRBV24-1 and TRBJ2-7; D may be TRBD2 (6 bases). The germline V and J ends were trimmed by 6 bases and 1 base, with 9 bases remaining between them. The CDR3 is made up of 13 amino acids. CDR1 is KGHDR and CDR2 is SFDVKD in the germline V gene. The CDR3 DNA follows: TGTGCCACCAGTCGGGCGGGGTCCTACGAGCAGTACTTC. It is translated as CATSRAGSYEQYF.

This clonotype was observed a handful of times. This chain links TRBV27 with TRBJ2-1, with unresolved D. The CDR3 length is 13 residues. Trimming took 4 bases from V and 6 from J, leaving 10 bases between them. Germline CDR1 MNHEY, CDR2 SMNVEV (reference sequence). The CDR3 protein is CASSSSAPNEQFF. The CDR3 nucleotides are TGTGCCAGCAGTTCCTCCGCTCCCAATGAGCAGTTCTTC.

This clonotype was recorded many times. The chain carries TRBV20-1 and TRBJ2-7, with D possibly being TRBD2 (5 bases). This CDR3 contains 14 residues. With 0 bases removed from V and 6 bases from J, the gap between germline ends came to 15 bases. Germline loops: CDR1 DFQATT, CDR2 SNEGSKA (reference sequence). In nucleotides, the CDR3 is TGCAGTGCTAGAGATCTGGGAGTTGGGGTCGAGCAGTACTTC. Its translation is CSARDLGVGVEQYF.

This clonotype was seen at least ten times. This chain joins TRBV20-1 and TRBJ2-1; D gene ambiguous. From germline, CDR1 is DFQATT and CDR2 SNEGSKA (reference sequence). V lost 5 bases to trimming and J lost 6 bases, with 17 bases between them. CDR3 length: 14 amino acids. As DNA, the CDR3 is TGCAGTGCTTTTGACCCTAGGTCGGTCAATGAGCAGTTCTTC. This codes for CSAFDPRSVNEQFF.

This clonotype was counted ten times or more. V is TRBV5-1 and J is TRBJ1-5; no reliable D call. Trimming took off 4 bases at V and 2 bases at J, with 22 bases between the two ends. Germline CDR1 reads SGHRS; CDR2 reads YFSETQ. The CDR3 is made up of 18 amino acids. The CDR3 loop is CASSPLPRVPSGNQPQHF. The CDR3 DNA is TGCGCCAGCAGCCCGTTACCCCGCGTACCATCGGGCAATCAGCCCCAGCATTTT.

This clonotype was seen more than once but under ten times. The chain joins TRBV6-5 to TRBJ2-5; TRBD2 matches at 14 bases. CDR1 and CDR2 from the germline V gene are MNHEY and SVGAGI. This CDR3 is built from 18 residues. Losses at the gene ends were 2 bases for V and 2 bases for J; bases not matched to a gene: 7. Here the CDR3 reads CASSYRLAGGTNQETQYF. The CDR3, as DNA: TGTGCCAGCAGTTACCGACTAGCGGGGGGGACGAATCAAGAGACCCAGTACTTC.

The table lists this clonotype with many counts. V gene TRBV29-1 combines with J gene TRBJ2-1, with D tentatively TRBD1 (5 bases). CDR3 length equals 12 residues. Between the trimmed V and J ends, which lost 4 bases and 8 bases, there was a span of 12 bases. The V gene's germline CDR1 is SQVTM and CDR2 ANQGSEA. CDR3 coding DNA: TGCAGCGTTGGGGCAGGGTGGGATGAGCAGTTCTTC. Amino acids: CSVGAGWDEQFF.

This clonotype was seen many times. The chain couples TRBV12-2 to TRBJ2-1; the listed D gene, TRBD2, was not tested against the DNA. TRBV12-2 is marked as a pseudogene. The CDR3 extends over 19 amino acids. CDR3 amino acids: CASRLQRRPSGSWYNEQFF. CDR3 DNA sequence: TGTGCAAGTCGGTTGCAACGTCGACCTAGCGGGAGTTGGTACAATGAGCAGTTCTTC.

In its sample, this clonotype was seen many times. The chain is built from TRBV27 and TRBJ2-7; D gene unclear. Germline V lookup: CDR1 MNHEY, CDR2 SMNVEV (reference sequence). The CDR3 has 11 amino acids. Trimming shortened V by 8 bases and J by 5 bases, and 10 bases separated the two germline ends. CDR3 in amino acids: CASHLADEQYF. In DNA form, the CDR3 reads TGTGCCAGCCATCTTGCCGACGAGCAGTACTTC.

In this sample, this clonotype turned up many times. This chain uses TRBV6-5 with TRBJ1-1, with D uncertain. Germline V gene sequence: CDR1 MNHEY, CDR2 SVGAGI. V was cut by 8 bases and J by 0 bases, with 13 bases left in between. CDR3 length: 14 amino acids. In DNA form, the CDR3 reads TGTGCCAGCTCCGCCGGGGTATTGAACACTGAAGCTTTCTTT. Its protein product is CASSAGVLNTEAFF.

The chain recombines TRBV12-3 or TRBV12-4 with TRBJ2-7; TRBD1 matches at 7 bases. CDR3 length: 14 residues. Trimming removed 2 bases from V and 5 bases from J; junction bases left unmatched: 6. The CDR3 bases are TGTGCCAGCAGTTTAAGGGACAGCTATAACGAGCAGTACTTC. The encoded protein is CASSLRDSYNEQYF.

Ten or more counts support this clonotype. This chain links TRBV20-1 with TRBJ2-5; tentatively, D is TRBD2 (7 bases). Between the trimmed V and J ends, which lost 6 bases and 5 bases, there was a span of 10 bases. CDR3 length: 11 residues. Per germline, CDR1 DFQATT and CDR2 SNEGSKA (reference sequence). CDR3 loop: CSARGGETQYF. The CDR3 DNA reads TGCAGTGCAAGGGGGGGGGAGACCCAGTACTTC.

The gene calls are TRBV9 and TRBJ1-5, with no clear D. Germline V CDR1 and CDR2: SGDLS, YYNGEE. V was shortened by 3 bases and J by 3 bases, with 7 bases between the two germline ends. The CDR3 extends over 13 amino acids. The CDR3 DNA reads as TGTGCCAGCAGCGCCAACTCCAATCAGCCCCAGCATTTT. This translates into CASSANSNQPQHF.

In this sample, this clonotype turned up a few times. The V gene is TRBV12-3 or TRBV12-4, the J gene TRBJ2-7, with D maybe TRBD1 (5 bases). This CDR3 spans 12 amino acids. The germline V and J ends were trimmed by 3 bases and 5 bases, with 8 bases remaining between them. CDR3 region: CASSFAGNEQYF. Here the CDR3 DNA reads TGTGCCAGCAGTTTCGCAGGGAACGAGCAGTACTTC.

CDR3 sequence: CASSLVGFYGYTF. The CDR3 DNA is TGTGCCAGCAGCTTAGTAGGATTCTATGGCTACACCTTC. The chain uses TRBV7-9 and TRBJ1-2; no clear D gene. V was pared by 1 base and J by 4 bases, with 7 bases between. Germline assignment: CDR1 SEHNR and CDR2 FQNEAQ (reference sequence). The CDR3 has 13 amino acids.

This clonotype has a handful of counts. This chain joins TRBV6-5 and TRBJ1-1; 7 bases are shared with TRBD1. Germline V gene lookup returns CDR1 MNHEY and CDR2 SVGAGI. CDR3 length: 14 residues. V lost 5 bases, J lost 0 bases, and 3 bases stayed unmatched. CDR3 residues: CASSPTGVNTEAFF. The CDR3 DNA reads as TGTGCCAGCAGTCCCACAGGGGTGAACACTGAAGCTTTCTTT.

This clonotype showed up many times. The V gene is TRBV9, the J gene TRBJ1-1; D perhaps matches TRBD1 (5 bases). Between the trimmed V and J ends, which lost 0 bases and 3 bases, there was a span of 12 bases. This CDR3 is 15 amino acids long. Germline assignment: CDR1 SGDLS and CDR2 YYNGEE. The CDR3 reads CASSVASGQDTEAFF. The CDR3 region has the DNA TGTGCCAGCAGCGTAGCATCAGGGCAGGACACTGAAGCTTTCTTT.

Comments on this clonotype: The junction departs from germline at one end; a sequencing error may be responsible. The V gene is TRBV7-9, the J gene TRBJ2-1; a possible D gene is TRBD1 (6 bases). The CDR3 length is 12 residues. Germline lookup yields CDR1 SEHNR and CDR2 FQNEAQ (reference sequence). CDR3 amino acids: CASSQTGLEQSF. The CDR3 nucleotides read TGTGCCAGCAGCCAGACAGGTCTGGAGCAGTCCTTC.

This clonotype has ten or more counts. The V gene is TRBV12-3 or TRBV12-4, the J gene TRBJ1-5, with a tentative D call TRBD1 (6 bases). This CDR3 has 14 residues. Trimming left V 5 bases short and J 3 bases short, with 11 bases between. DNA of the CDR3: TGTGCCAGCAGTCTAGGGGGTCCCAATCAGCCCCAGCATTTT. Its translation is CASSLGGPNQPQHF.

This clonotype was counted at least ten times. V and J are TRBV29-1 and TRBJ1-1, with a possible D match to TRBD1 (6 bases). The CDR3 covers 13 residues. V lost 5 bases to trimming and J lost 4 bases, with 14 bases between them. The V gene's germline CDR1 is SQVTM and CDR2 ANQGSEA. The CDR3 reads CSVMQGFLTEAFF. CDR3 DNA: TGCAGCGTTATGCAGGGGTTCCTCACTGAAGCTTTCTTT.

V usage is TRBV7-2 and J usage is TRBJ2-3; no definite D call. Trimming cost V 3 bases and J 11 bases, with 12 bases left between them. CDR3 length equals 12 residues. Looked up from germline, CDR1 is SGHTA and CDR2 is FQGNSA. The chain's CDR3 is CASSLRPPLQYF. CDR3 nucleotides: TGTGCCAGCAGCTTGCGCCCCCCGTTGCAGTATTTT.

In its sample, this clonotype was seen many times. The chain has TRBV9 and TRBJ2-7, with 9 bases identical to TRBD1. Germline-derived CDR1 and CDR2 are SGDLS and YYNGEE. Trimming removed 4 bases from V and 6 bases from J; junction bases left unmatched: 11. The CDR3 contains 15 residues. The CDR3: CASSPGGQGGFEQYF. The CDR3 bases are TGTGCCAGCAGCCCCGGGGGACAGGGAGGCTTCGAGCAGTACTTC.

The genes are TRBV20-1 and TRBJ2-1, with D maybe TRBD1 (6 bases). Germline CDR1 and CDR2: DFQATT and SNEGSKA (reference sequence). This CDR3 spans 14 amino acids. V lost 3 bases and J 7 bases, leaving 16 bases between the germline ends. CDR3 sequence reads: CSASLAGAGNEQFF. CDR3 nucleotides: TGCAGTGCTAGTCTGGCAGGGGCCGGTAATGAGCAGTTCTTC.

The genes are TRBV27 and TRBJ1-1; tentatively, D is TRBD1 (6 bases). V shed 6 bases and J shed 6 bases, with 14 bases lying between them. The CDR3 loop spans 13 amino acids. Germline V gene data show CDR1 as MNHEY and CDR2 as SMNVEV (reference sequence). CDR3 loop: CASSPAAGAEAFF. As DNA, the CDR3 is TGTGCCAGCAGCCCGGCAGCAGGGGCTGAAGCTTTCTTT.

Ten or more counts support this clonotype. The V gene is TRBV4-3, the J gene TRBJ1-5; D call uncertain. The CDR3 has 13 amino acids. V lost 4 bases, J lost 5 bases, and 9 bases lay in between. From germline, CDR1 is LGHNA and CDR2 YSLEER. The CDR3 coding sequence is TGCGCCAGCAGCCCAAACGCAGATCAGCCCCAGCATTTT. Protein sequence: CASSPNADQPQHF.

This clonotype occurred many times. This chain uses TRBV7-6 with TRBJ1-1; TRBD1 matches at 8 bases. Germline loops: CDR1 SGHVS, CDR2 FNYEAQ. The ends lost 0 bases at V and 5 bases at J; junction bases unmatched: 5. This CDR3 has 15 amino acids. The CDR3 nucleotides are TGTGCCAGCAGCTTAGCGCAGGGGGCAGGGACTGAAGCTTTCTTT. Its protein is CASSLAQGAGTEAFF.